The 26 T cell receptor beta chains in this list originate from one sample, sequenced in a study of T cell changes during pregnancy in multiple sclerosis. Method: immunoSEQ multiplex PCR; TCRdb's copy keeps in-frame clones and lacks some. Of more than 35,000 clones in the sample, roughly 90% were seen once. The sequences come from CD4+ T cells from peripheral blood mononuclear cells, collected before pregnancy. These receptors were taken from a female donor with multiple sclerosis, enrolled in a pregnancy study.

V usage is TRBV7-2 and J usage is TRBJ1-3; 7 bases match TRBD1. V gave up 3 bases and J gave up 0 bases; unmatched junction bases: 5. CDR3 length: 16 residues. Germline CDR1 SGHTA, CDR2 FQGNSA. The CDR3 sequence: CASSFHGTASGNTIYF. As DNA, the CDR3 is TGTGCCAGCAGCTTCCACGGGACAGCCTCTGGAAACACCATATATTTT.

J is TRBJ1-1 and V is TRBV6-5; 8 nucleotides line up with TRBD1. In germline, CDR1 is MNHEY, CDR2 SVGAGI. V shed 2 bases, J shed 5 bases, and the junction held 7 bases outside the gene matches. The CDR3 is 15 amino acids. The CDR3 here is CASSYRIQGDTEAFF. As DNA, the CDR3 is TGTGCCAGCAGTTACCGGATACAGGGGGATACTGAAGCTTTCTTT.

This clone was seen just once. V gene TRBV5-4 combines with J gene TRBJ1-2; 7 bases are shared with TRBD1. Germline CDR1 and CDR2: SGHNT and YYREEE (reference sequence). Germline trimming cut 4 bases from V and 6 bases from J; bases unmatched to any gene: 9. CDR3 length equals 14 residues. As DNA, the CDR3 is TGTGCCAGCAGCCGACAGGGAGCTATCCATGGCTACACCTTC. It translates to CASSRQGAIHGYTF.

The V call is TRBV9, the J call TRBJ1-5; D not certain. The V gene's germline CDR1 is SGDLS and CDR2 YYNGEE. This CDR3 contains 14 residues. V was clipped by 0 bases and J by 5 bases, with 9 bases between them. As DNA, the CDR3 is TGTGCCAGCAGCGTAGGGGCCAATGATCAGCCCCAGCATTTT. It is translated as CASSVGANDQPQHF. Full variable domain (rest looked up from reference TRBV9 and TRBJ1-5): DSGVTQTPKHLITATGQRVTLRCSPRSGDLSVYWYQQSLDQGLQFLIQYYNGEERAKGNILERFSAQQFPDLHSELNLSSLELGDSALYFCASSVGANDQPQHFGDGTRLSIL.

The chain employs TRBV2 and TRBJ1-3; 7 nucleotides align to TRBD1. The ends lost 10 bases at V and 6 bases at J; junction bases unmatched: 12. The CDR3 is made up of 14 amino acids. Germline CDR1 and CDR2: SNHLY and FYNNEI. Here the CDR3 DNA reads TGTGCCACCCAGAGAGGGGGCGCGACAAACACCATATATTTT. It yields the protein CATQRGGATNTIYF.

This clone occurred once. J is TRBJ2-2 and V is TRBV9; 7 bases map to TRBD1. Trimming cost V 6 bases and J 7 bases; bases outside gene matches: 9. Germline V gives CDR1 SGDLS, CDR2 YYNGEE. This CDR3 region has 14 residues. CDR3 loop: CASKWGQGDGELFF. The DNA for the CDR3 is TGTGCCAGCAAATGGGGGCAGGGGGACGGGGAGCTGTTTTTT.

J is TRBJ2-3 and V is TRBV10-3, with 9 bases that match TRBD1. The CDR3 is made up of 14 amino acids. Looked up from germline, CDR1 is ENHRY and CDR2 is SYGVKD. The V gene end was trimmed by 6 bases and the J gene end by 4 bases; junction bases not matched to a gene: 5. The chain's CDR3 is CAIRGQGVADTQYF. The CDR3 DNA follows: TGTGCCATCAGGGGACAGGGAGTGGCAGATACGCAGTATTTT.

This chain links TRBV5-4 with TRBJ2-1; 8 positions match TRBD2. The CDR3 sequence is 14 residues long. The V segment lost 5 bases and the J segment 3 bases; nucleotides outside the gene matches: 4. Germline CDR1 SGHNT, CDR2 YYREEE (reference sequence). In nucleotides, the CDR3 is TGTGCCAGCAGGGAGGGACTAGACTACAATGAGCAGTTCTTC. It translates to CASREGLDYNEQFF.

J is TRBJ2-1 and V is TRBV6-1; TRBD1 aligns across 10 bases. Trimming cost V 5 bases and J 14 bases; bases outside gene matches: 15. This CDR3 contains 15 residues. Germline V gives CDR1 MNHNS, CDR2 SASEGT. CDR3 nucleotide sequence: TGTGCCAGCAGTCCCACCGGGACAGGGGAAAGGAAGAAGTTCTTC. Translation gives CASSPTGTGERKKFF.

The rearrangement links TRBV6-1 to TRBJ2-1; D remains unclear. Between the trimmed V and J ends, which lost 2 bases and 2 bases, there was a span of 10 bases. The CDR3 totals 15 residues. Germline CDR1 and CDR2: MNHNS and SASEGT. CDR3 residues: CASSEMAGPYNEQFF. The CDR3 coding sequence is TGTGCCAGCAGTGAAATGGCAGGTCCCTACAATGAGCAGTTCTTC.

The chain is built from TRBV9 and TRBJ1-2; TRBD1 might be the D (6 bases). The germline CDR1 and CDR2 sequences are SGDLS and YYNGEE. Trimming stripped 4 bases from V and 2 bases from J, with 21 bases between. The CDR3 loop spans 17 amino acids. The CDR3 sequence: CASSPRGGHGANYGYTF. For the CDR3, the DNA is TGTGCCAGCAGCCCTAGGGGGGGGCATGGAGCGAACTATGGCTACACCTTC.

The chain couples TRBV27 to TRBJ1-5, with D possibly TRBD1 on 5 matching bases. Germline-derived CDR1 and CDR2 are MNHEY and SMNVEV (reference sequence). The V end was cut by 5 bases, the J end by 7 bases, with 12 bases between. CDR3 length: 13 residues. Here the CDR3 DNA reads TGTGCCAGCAGTCCCCAGGGATGGCAGCCCCAGCATTTT. Amino acids: CASSPQGWQPQHF.

J is TRBJ2-5 and V is TRBV28; tentative D call: TRBD2 (6 bases). Germline-derived CDR1 and CDR2 are MDHEN and SYDVKM. This CDR3 is built from 14 residues. V was trimmed by 9 bases and J by 3 bases, leaving 17 bases between them. CDR3 nucleotides: TGTGCCAGAAGTAAGGGACTTCTTGAAGAGACCCAGTACTTC. It specifies CARSKGLLEETQYF.

This clone was observed a single time. The genes are TRBV5-1 and TRBJ2-3; 7 bases match TRBD1. The CDR3 has 14 amino acids. Germline-derived CDR1 and CDR2 are SGHRS and YFSETQ. The V and J ends lost 2 bases and 4 bases, in that order; junction bases with no gene match: 4. The CDR3 is CASSFDRAADTQYF. The CDR3 coding sequence is TGCGCCAGCAGCTTCGACAGGGCCGCAGATACGCAGTATTTT.

This clone occurred once. The chain recombines TRBV7-9 with TRBJ1-2, with D unresolved. CDR3 size: 14 residues. From germline, CDR1 is SEHNR and CDR2 FQNEAQ (reference sequence). Trimming took 2 bases from V and 3 from J, leaving 10 bases between them. The CDR3 DNA reads as TGTGCCAGCAGCTTATCCCGGGGTCACTATGGCTACACCTTC. Encoded protein: CASSLSRGHYGYTF.

The chain has TRBV6-5 and TRBJ2-1; D is unresolved. This CDR3 region has 11 residues. Trimming took off 6 bases at V and 3 bases at J, with 3 bases between the two ends. CDR1 and CDR2 from the germline V gene are MNHEY and SVGAGI. CDR3 sequence reads: CASSRYNEQFF. The CDR3 DNA follows: TGTGCCAGCAGCCGCTACAATGAGCAGTTCTTC.

This clone was seen a few times. The V call is TRBV7-8, the J call TRBJ1-5; D is ambiguous. Germline assignment: CDR1 SGHVS and CDR2 FQNEAQ. The CDR3 is made up of 15 amino acids. V was clipped by 1 base and J by 6 bases, with 13 bases between them. The CDR3: CASSLGIGVGQPQHF. Written as DNA, the CDR3 is TGTGCCAGCAGCTTAGGAATCGGGGTGGGTCAGCCCCAGCATTTT. Full variable domain (remainder filled in from reference TRBV7-8 and TRBJ1-5): GAGVSQSPRYKVAKRGQDVALRCDPISGHVSLFWYQQALGQGPEFLTYFQNEAQLDKSGLPSDRFFAERPEGSVSTLKIQRTQQEDSAVYLCASSLGIGVGQPQHFGDGTRLSIL.

The rearrangement links TRBV4-2 to TRBJ2-1; TRBD2 matches 7 bases. The trim removed 3 bases at V and 3 bases at J, leaving 8 bases unmatched. The germline V gene has CDR1 LGHNA and CDR2 YNFKEQ. The CDR3 covers 16 residues. The CDR3 sequence: CASSQSGAGDYNEQFF. CDR3 bases: TGTGCCAGCAGCCAGAGCGGGGCGGGGGACTACAATGAGCAGTTCTTC.

V and J are TRBV19 and TRBJ1-2; 7 nucleotides line up with TRBD1. Germline CDR1 LNHDA, CDR2 SQIVND (reference sequence). The CDR3 is made up of 14 amino acids. Losses at the gene ends were 9 bases for V and 3 bases for J; bases not matched to a gene: 10. The CDR3 loop reads CASRQEGQYYGYTF. In DNA form, the CDR3 reads TGTGCCAGCAGGCAAGAGGGACAGTACTATGGCTACACCTTC.

This rearrangement joins TRBV30 to TRBJ2-1; no reliable D call. The V gene lost 0 bases and the J gene lost 5 bases, with 5 bases spanning the gap. CDR1 GTSNPN and CDR2 SVGIG come from the germline V gene (reference sequence). CDR3 size: 12 residues. CDR3 region: CAWSVSHNEQFF. Written as DNA, the CDR3 is TGTGCCTGGAGTGTAAGCCACAATGAGCAGTTCTTC.

The CDR3 DNA reads TGTGCCAGCAGTTACTTAACAGGGAGGGGGAACACTGAAGCTTTCTTT. Translated, it gives CASSYLTGRGNTEAFF. The chain has TRBV6-5 and TRBJ1-1, with a weak D call TRBD1 (6 bases). Germline V lookup: CDR1 MNHEY, CDR2 SVGAGI. CDR3 size: 16 residues. V gave up 1 base and J gave up 1 base, with 13 bases separating them.

The gene calls are TRBV5-4 and TRBJ2-3; TRBD1 might be the D (6 bases). Between the trimmed V and J ends, which lost 3 bases and 0 bases, there was a span of 11 bases. The germline V gene has CDR1 SGHNT and CDR2 YYREEE (reference sequence). This CDR3 is built from 15 residues. Here the CDR3 DNA reads TGTGCCAGCAGCTCGCCGGACAGCAGCACAGATACGCAGTATTTT. Its translation: CASSSPDSSTDTQYF.

The V gene is TRBV5-5, the J gene TRBJ2-5; D remains ambiguous. V lost 3 bases, J lost 2 bases, and 8 bases lay in between. The CDR3 totals 13 residues. The germline V gene encodes CDR1 SGHKS and CDR2 YYEKEE (reference sequence). CDR3 region: CASSWSRQETQYF. As DNA, the CDR3 is TGTGCCAGCAGCTGGAGTAGACAAGAGACCCAGTACTTC.

This chain connects TRBV11-2 to TRBJ1-6; no clear D gene. Germline V lookup: CDR1 SGHAT, CDR2 FQNNGV. V gave up 5 bases and J gave up 10 bases, with 18 bases separating them. The CDR3 has 15 amino acids. CDR3 sequence reads: CASSPRRRGESPLHF. CDR3 in DNA: TGTGCCAGCAGCCCCCGGAGGCGGGGAGAGTCACCCCTCCACTTT.

This sequence joins TRBV6-6 and TRBJ1-1; tentative D call: TRBD1 (5 bases). The germline V gene has CDR1 MNHNY and CDR2 SVGAGI (reference sequence). Trimming stripped 2 bases from V and 6 bases from J, with 10 bases between. The CDR3 extends over 13 amino acids. The CDR3 is CASSYTVGAEAFF. Written as DNA, the CDR3 is TGTGCCAGCAGTTACACGGTAGGGGCTGAAGCTTTCTTT.

This clone was seen once. J is TRBJ1-1 and V is TRBV2; D is uncertain. The V gene lost 6 bases and the J gene lost 4 bases, with 15 bases spanning the gap. Germline CDR1 is SNHLY and CDR2 is FYNNEI. The CDR3 runs 14 residues. For the CDR3, the DNA is TGTGCCAGCAGGGCCCTGAGGGAGATCACTGAAGCTTTCTTT. It specifies CASRALREITEAFF.